This T cell receptor (beta chain) appears in the sequencing data of a study of vaccination and CD4 T cells after COVID-19. Treatment here: approximately 9-day PBMC culture with coronavirus spike peptide pools or control peptides (ViraFEST assay). Concerning this clonotype: The antigen is unknown.

The study sequenced cultured CD4+ T cell DNA using the Oncomine TCR Beta short-read assay. In TCRdb, the PCR reads were re-called with MiXCR into one record per CDR3 protein. Of 15,000 to 20,000 distinct CDR3 sequences listed, 67% are singletons. The trim removed 5 bases at V and 7 bases at J, leaving 15 bases unmatched. The CDR3 runs to 16 residues. Germline V lookup: CDR1 SGHTA, CDR2 FQGTGA. The TCR comes from a human donor who had recovered from COVID-19. Sequencing input: CD4+ T cells from blood, cultured in vitro. The chain couples TRBV7-3 to TRBJ2-5, with 8 bases lining up with TRBD2. The CDR3 DNA reads TGTGCCAGCAGCCTCAATCCGGGACTAGGCGGGGGGACCCAGTACTTC. This sequence encodes CASSLNPGLGGGTQYF.